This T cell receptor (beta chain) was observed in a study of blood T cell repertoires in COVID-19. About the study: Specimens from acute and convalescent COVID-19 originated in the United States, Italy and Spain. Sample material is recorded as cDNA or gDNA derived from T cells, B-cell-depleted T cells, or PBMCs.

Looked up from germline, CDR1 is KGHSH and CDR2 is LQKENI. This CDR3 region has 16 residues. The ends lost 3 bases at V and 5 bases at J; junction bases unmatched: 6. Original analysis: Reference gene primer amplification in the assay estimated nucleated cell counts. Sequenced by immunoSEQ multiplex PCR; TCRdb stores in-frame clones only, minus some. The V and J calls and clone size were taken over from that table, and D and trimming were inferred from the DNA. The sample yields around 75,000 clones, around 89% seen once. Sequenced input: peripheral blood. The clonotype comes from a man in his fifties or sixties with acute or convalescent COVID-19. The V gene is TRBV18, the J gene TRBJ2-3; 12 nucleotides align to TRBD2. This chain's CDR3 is CASSPSSGGAVDTQYF. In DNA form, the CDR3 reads TGTGCCAGCTCACCGTCTAGCGGGGGGGCCGTAGATACGCAGTATTTT.